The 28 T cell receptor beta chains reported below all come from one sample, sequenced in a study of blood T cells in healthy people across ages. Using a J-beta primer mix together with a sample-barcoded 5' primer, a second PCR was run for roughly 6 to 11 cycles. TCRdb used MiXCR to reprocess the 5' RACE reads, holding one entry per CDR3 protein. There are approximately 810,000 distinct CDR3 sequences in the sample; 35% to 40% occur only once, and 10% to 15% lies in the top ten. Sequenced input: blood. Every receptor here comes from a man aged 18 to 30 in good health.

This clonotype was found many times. CDR3 loop: CSARSDYVGTDTQYF. Written as DNA, the CDR3 is TGCAGTGCTAGATCGGACTACGTGGGCACAGATACGCAGTATTTT. V is TRBV20-1 and J is TRBJ2-3, with a weak D call TRBD2 (6 bases). Germline CDR1 is DFQATT and CDR2 is SNEGSKA (reference sequence). The V gene lost 2 bases and the J gene lost 1 base, with 13 bases spanning the gap. The CDR3 length is 15 residues.

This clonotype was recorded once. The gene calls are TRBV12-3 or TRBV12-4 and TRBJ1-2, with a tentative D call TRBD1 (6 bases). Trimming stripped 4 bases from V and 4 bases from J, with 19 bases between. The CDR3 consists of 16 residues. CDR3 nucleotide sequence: TGTGCCAGCAGTTCTGGGGTCGCGGGGGGCGGCTATGGCTACACCTTC. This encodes CASSSGVAGGGYGYTF.

The CDR3 region is CASSQGQGYGNTIYF. CDR3 nucleotide sequence: TGTGCCAGCAGCCAAGGACAGGGATACGGAAACACCATATATTTT. The V call is TRBV4-2, the J call TRBJ1-3, with TRBD1 matching over 7 bases. The germline CDR1 and CDR2 sequences are LGHNA and YNFKEQ. The CDR3 covers 15 residues. V dropped 1 base and J dropped 4; count of bases not matched to a gene: 4.

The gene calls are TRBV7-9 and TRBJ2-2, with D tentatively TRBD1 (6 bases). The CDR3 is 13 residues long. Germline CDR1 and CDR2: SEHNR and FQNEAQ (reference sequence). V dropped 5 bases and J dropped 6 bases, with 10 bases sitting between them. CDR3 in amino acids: CASSHRAAGELFF. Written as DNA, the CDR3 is TGTGCCAGCAGCCACAGGGCCGCCGGGGAGCTGTTTTTT.

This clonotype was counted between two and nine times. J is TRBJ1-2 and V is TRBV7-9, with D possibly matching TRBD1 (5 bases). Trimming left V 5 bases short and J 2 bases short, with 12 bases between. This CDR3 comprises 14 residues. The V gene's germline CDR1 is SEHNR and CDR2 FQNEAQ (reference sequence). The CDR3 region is CASSRAGPNYGYTF. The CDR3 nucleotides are TGTGCCAGCAGCCGTGCGGGGCCGAACTATGGCTACACCTTC.

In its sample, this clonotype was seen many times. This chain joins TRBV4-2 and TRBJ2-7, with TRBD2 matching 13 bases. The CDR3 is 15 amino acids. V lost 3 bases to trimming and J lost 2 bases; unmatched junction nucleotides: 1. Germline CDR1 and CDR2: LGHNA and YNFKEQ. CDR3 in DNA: TGTGCCAGCAGCCACGGACTAGCGGGGGCCTACGAGCAGTACTTC. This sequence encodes CASSHGLAGAYEQYF.

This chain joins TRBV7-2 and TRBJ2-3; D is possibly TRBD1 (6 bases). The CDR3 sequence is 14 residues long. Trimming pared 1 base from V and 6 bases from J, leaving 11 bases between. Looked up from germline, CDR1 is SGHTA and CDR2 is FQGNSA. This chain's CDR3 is CASSLGGPHDTQYF. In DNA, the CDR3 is TGTGCCAGCAGCTTAGGGGGGCCTCACGATACGCAGTATTTT.

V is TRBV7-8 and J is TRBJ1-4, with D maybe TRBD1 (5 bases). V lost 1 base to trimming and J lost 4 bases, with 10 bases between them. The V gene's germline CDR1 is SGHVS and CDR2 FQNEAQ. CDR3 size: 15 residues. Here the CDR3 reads CASSLEDSLNEKLFF. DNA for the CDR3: TGTGCCAGCAGCTTAGAAGACAGCCTTAATGAAAAACTGTTTTTT.

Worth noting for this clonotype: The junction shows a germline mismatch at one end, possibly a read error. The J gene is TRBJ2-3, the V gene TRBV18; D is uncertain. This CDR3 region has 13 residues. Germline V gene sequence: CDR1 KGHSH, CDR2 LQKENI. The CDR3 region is CASAPPSTDTQYF. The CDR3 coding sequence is TGTGCCAGCGCACCTCCTAGCACAGATACGCAGTATTTT.

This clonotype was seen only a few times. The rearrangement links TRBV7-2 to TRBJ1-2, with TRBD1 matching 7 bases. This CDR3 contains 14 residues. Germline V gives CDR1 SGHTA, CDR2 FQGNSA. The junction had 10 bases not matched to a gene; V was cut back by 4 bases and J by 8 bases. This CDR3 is CASSSWTGQDGYTF. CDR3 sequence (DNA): TGTGCCAGCAGCTCTTGGACAGGACAGGACGGCTACACCTTC.

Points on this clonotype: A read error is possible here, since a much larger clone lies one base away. The CDR3 nucleotides read TGCAGTGCTAGAGATTGCCAGGGGAGGGAAGAGACCCAGTACTTC. Translated: CSARDCQGREETQYF. V is TRBV20-1 and J is TRBJ2-5; a possible D gene is TRBD2 (7 bases). CDR3 size: 15 residues. Germline CDR1 and CDR2: DFQATT and SNEGSKA (reference sequence). Trimming stripped 0 bases from V and 3 bases from J, with 14 bases between.

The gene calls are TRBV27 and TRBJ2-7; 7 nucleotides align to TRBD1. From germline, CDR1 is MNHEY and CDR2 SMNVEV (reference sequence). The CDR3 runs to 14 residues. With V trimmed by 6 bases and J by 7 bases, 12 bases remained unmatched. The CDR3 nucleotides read TGTGCCAGCAGGGAGACAGGGACCTACAATGAGCAGTACTTC. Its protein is CASRETGTYNEQYF.

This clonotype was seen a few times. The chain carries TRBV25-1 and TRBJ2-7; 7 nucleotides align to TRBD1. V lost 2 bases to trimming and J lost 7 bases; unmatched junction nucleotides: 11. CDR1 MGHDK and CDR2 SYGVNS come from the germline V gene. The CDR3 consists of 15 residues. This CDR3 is CASSEGLGGNNEQYF. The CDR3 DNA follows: TGTGCCAGCAGTGAAGGGCTAGGGGGCAACAATGAGCAGTACTTC.

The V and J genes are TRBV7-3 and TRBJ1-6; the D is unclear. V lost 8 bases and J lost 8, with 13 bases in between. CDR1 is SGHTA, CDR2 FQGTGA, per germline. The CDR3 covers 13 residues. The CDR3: CASGYMTDSPLHF. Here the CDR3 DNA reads TGTGCCAGCGGCTACATGACGGATTCACCCCTCCACTTT.

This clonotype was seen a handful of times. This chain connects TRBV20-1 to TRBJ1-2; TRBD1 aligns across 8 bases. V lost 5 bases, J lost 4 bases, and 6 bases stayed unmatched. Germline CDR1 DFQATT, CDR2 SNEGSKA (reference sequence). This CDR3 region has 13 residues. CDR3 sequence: CSARTGSPYGYTF. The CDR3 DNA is TGCAGTGCTCGGACAGGGTCTCCCTATGGCTACACCTTC.

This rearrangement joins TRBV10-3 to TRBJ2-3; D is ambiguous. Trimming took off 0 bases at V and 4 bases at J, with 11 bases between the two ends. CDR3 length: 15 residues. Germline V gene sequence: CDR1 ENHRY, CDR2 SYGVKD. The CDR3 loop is CAISESIGGADTQYF. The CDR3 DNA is TGTGCCATCAGTGAGTCGATAGGTGGGGCAGATACGCAGTATTTT.

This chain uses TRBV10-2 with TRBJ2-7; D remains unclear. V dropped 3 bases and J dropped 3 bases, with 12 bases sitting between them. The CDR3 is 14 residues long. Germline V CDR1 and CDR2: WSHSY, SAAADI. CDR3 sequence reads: CASSELTLDYEQYF. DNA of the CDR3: TGCGCCAGCAGTGAACTAACCCTGGACTACGAGCAGTACTTC.

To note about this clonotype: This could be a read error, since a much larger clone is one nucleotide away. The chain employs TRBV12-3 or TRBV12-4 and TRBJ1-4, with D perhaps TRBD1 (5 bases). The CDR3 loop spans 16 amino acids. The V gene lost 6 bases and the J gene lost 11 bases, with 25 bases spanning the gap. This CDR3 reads CASSPEAGLRSLKLFF. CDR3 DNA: TGTGCCAGCAGCCCGGAAGCGGGACTTCGGAGCCTCAAACTGTTTTTT.

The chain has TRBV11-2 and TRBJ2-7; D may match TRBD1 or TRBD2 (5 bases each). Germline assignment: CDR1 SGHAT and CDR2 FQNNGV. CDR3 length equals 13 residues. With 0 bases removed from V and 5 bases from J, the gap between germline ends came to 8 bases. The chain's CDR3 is CASSLDGGNEQYF. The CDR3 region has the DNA TGTGCCAGCAGCTTAGATGGGGGAAACGAGCAGTACTTC. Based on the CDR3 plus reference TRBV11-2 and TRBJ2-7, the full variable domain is EAGVAQSPRYKIIEKRQSVAFWCNPISGHATLYWYQQILGQGPKLLIQFQNNGVVDDSQLPKDRFSAERLKGVDSTLKIQPAKLEDSAVYLCASSLDGGNEQYFGPGTRLTVT.

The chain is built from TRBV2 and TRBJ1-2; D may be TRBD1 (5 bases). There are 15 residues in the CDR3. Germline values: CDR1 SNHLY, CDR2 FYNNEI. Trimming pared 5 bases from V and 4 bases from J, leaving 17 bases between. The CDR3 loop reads CASSNSQWTSYGYTF. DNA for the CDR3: TGTGCCAGCAGTAACTCGCAGTGGACATCCTATGGCTACACCTTC.

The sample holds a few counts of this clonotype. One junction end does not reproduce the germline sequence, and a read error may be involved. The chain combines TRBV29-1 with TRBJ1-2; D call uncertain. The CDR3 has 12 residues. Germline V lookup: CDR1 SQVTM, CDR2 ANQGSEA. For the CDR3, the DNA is TGTAGCGACCGTGCAAACAACTATGGCTACACCTTC. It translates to CSDRANNYGYTF.

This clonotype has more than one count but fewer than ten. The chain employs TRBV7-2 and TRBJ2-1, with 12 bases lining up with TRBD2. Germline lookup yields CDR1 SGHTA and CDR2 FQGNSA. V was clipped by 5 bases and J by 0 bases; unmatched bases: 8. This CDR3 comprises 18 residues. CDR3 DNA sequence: TGTGCCAGCAGCCCGACTAGCGGGGGACCTACCTCCTACAATGAGCAGTTCTTC. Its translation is CASSPTSGGPTSYNEQFF.

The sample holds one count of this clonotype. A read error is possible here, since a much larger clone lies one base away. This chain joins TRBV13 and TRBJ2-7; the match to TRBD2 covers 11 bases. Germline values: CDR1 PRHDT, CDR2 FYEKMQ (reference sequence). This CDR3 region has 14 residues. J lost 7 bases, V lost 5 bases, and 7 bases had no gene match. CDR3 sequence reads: CASSPGLADNEQYF. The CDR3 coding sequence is TGTGCCAGCAGCCCGGGACTAGCGGACAATGAGCAGTACTTC.

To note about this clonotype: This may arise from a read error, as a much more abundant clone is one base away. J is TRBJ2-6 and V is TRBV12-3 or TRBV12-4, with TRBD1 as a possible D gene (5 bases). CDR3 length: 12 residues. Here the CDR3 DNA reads TGTGCCAGCACCTCTGGGGCCAACGTCCAGACTTTC. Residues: CASTSGANVQTF.

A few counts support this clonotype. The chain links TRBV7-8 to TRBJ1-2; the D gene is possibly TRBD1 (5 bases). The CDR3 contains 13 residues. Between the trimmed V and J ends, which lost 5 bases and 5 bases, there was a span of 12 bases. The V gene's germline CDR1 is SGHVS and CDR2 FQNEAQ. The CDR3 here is CASSPGHSYGYTF. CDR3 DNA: TGTGCCAGCAGCCCAGGACACTCTTATGGCTACACCTTC.

CDR3 sequence (DNA): TGTGCCATCAGTGAGTCGAAGTCCCTACACCGCGGAGAGACCCAGTACTTC. Translating gives CAISESKSLHRGETQYF. The V call is TRBV10-3, the J call TRBJ2-5; no reliable D call. Trimming removed 0 bases from V and 4 bases from J, with 18 bases in between. In germline, CDR1 is ENHRY, CDR2 SYGVKD. The CDR3 consists of 17 residues.

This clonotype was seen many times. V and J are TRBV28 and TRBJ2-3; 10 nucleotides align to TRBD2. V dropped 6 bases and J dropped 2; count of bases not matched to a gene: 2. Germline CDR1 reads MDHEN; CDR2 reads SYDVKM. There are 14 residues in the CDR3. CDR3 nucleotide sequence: TGTGCCAGCAGGCTAGCGGGGGTCACAGATACGCAGTATTTT. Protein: CASRLAGVTDTQYF.

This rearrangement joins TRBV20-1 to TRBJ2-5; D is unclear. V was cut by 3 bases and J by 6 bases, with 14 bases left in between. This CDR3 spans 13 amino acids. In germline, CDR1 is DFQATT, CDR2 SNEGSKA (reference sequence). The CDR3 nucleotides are TGCAGTGCTAGTCTCCCAGACGGCAAGACCCAGTACTTC. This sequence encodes CSASLPDGKTQYF.